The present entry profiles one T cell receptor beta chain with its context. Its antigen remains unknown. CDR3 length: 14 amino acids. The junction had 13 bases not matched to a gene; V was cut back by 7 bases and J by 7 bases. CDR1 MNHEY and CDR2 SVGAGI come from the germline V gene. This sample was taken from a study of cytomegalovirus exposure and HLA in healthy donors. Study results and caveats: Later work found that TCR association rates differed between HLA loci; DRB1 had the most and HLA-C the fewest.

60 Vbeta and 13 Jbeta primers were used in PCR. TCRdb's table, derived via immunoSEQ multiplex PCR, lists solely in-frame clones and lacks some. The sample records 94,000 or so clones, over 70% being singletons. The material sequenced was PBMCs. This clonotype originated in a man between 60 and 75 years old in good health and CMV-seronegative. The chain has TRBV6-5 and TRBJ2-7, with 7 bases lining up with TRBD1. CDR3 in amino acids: CASTDDRALGEQYF. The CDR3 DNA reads TGTGCCAGCACCGATGACAGGGCCTTGGGGGAGCAGTACTTC.